These 29 T cell receptor beta chains share one sample of origin, sequenced in a study of blood T cell repertoires in COVID-19. The data were produced by immunoSEQ multiplex PCR, yet TCRdb's version contains in-frame clones alone and is incomplete. Of hundreds of thousands of clones in the sample, under 85% were seen once. Input material: peripheral blood. The receptors stem from a woman between 40 and 50 years old with active or convalescent COVID-19.

The genes are TRBV27 and TRBJ2-7; TRBD2 agrees at 9 bases. Germline CDR1 and CDR2: MNHEY and SMNVEV (reference sequence). The CDR3 runs 14 residues. V gave up 8 bases and J gave up 1 base; unmatched junction bases: 6. The CDR3, as DNA: TGTGCCAGCGGTAGGACTAGCGTTTCCTACGAGCAGTACTTC. The encoded protein is CASGRTSVSYEQYF.

This clone was observed at least ten times. At the DNA level, this CDR3 is encoded by other sequences in the same sample as well. The J gene is TRBJ2-3, the V gene TRBV2; a weak D match, TRBD2 (6 bases). Trimming shortened V by 2 bases and J by 3 bases, and 12 bases separated the two germline ends. The CDR3 has 15 amino acids. Germline V CDR1 and CDR2: SNHLY, FYNNEI. CDR3 in DNA: TGTGCCAGCAGTGAAATCGGTGGAGGGACAGATACGCAGTATTTT. Translating gives CASSEIGGGTDTQYF.

This chain joins TRBV18 and TRBJ1-1; no clear D gene. The CDR3 runs 14 residues. Trimming removed 4 bases at V and 1 base at J, with 10 bases between. CDR1 is KGHSH and CDR2 is LQKENI in the germline V gene. CDR3 DNA: TGTGCCAGCTCACTAACTATGGAGAACACTGAAGCTTTCTTT. It translates to CASSLTMENTEAFF.

This clone was seen a few times. The chain employs TRBV24-1 and TRBJ1-5, with 9 positions matching TRBD1. Trimming removed 0 bases from V and 2 bases from J; junction bases left unmatched: 13. Per germline, CDR1 KGHDR and CDR2 SFDVKD. The CDR3 consists of 20 residues. CDR3 in DNA: TGTGCCACCAGTGATTTGCCGTTGACAGGGGGACAAATGGGCAATCAGCCCCAGCATTTT. Translated: CATSDLPLTGGQMGNQPQHF.

The rearrangement links TRBV18 to TRBJ1-1, with D perhaps TRBD1 (6 bases). From germline, CDR1 is KGHSH and CDR2 LQKENI. The V end was cut by 4 bases, the J end by 1 base, with 10 bases between. The CDR3 loop spans 14 amino acids. The CDR3: CASSLWTENTEAFF. CDR3 bases: TGTGCCAGCTCACTGTGGACAGAGAACACTGAAGCTTTCTTT.

This chain's CDR3 is CASRSTGLPSGANVLTF. The CDR3 DNA reads TGTGCCAGCAGGTCTACGGGACTCCCTAGTGGGGCCAACGTCCTGACTTTC. The chain has TRBV2 and TRBJ2-6; D perhaps matches TRBD2 (6 bases). There are 17 residues in the CDR3. V shed 6 bases and J shed 3 bases, with 18 bases lying between them. Germline loops: CDR1 SNHLY, CDR2 FYNNEI. The entire variable domain, with the rest obtained from reference TRBV2 and TRBJ2-6, is as follows: EPEVTQTPSHQVTQMGQEVILRCVPISNHLYFYWYRQILGQKVEFLVSFYNNEISEKSEIFDDQFSVERPDGSNFTLKIRSTKLEDSAMYFCASRSTGLPSGANVLTFGAGSRLTVL.

The V and J genes are TRBV5-1 and TRBJ2-5; D is perhaps TRBD2 (5 bases). Trimming shortened V by 0 bases and J by 2 bases, and 11 bases separated the two germline ends. Germline V gene sequence: CDR1 SGHRS, CDR2 YFSETQ. The CDR3 runs 15 residues. CDR3 in DNA: TGCGCCAGCAGCTTGGTCTTAGCGCAGCAAGAGACCCAGTACTTC. Its protein product is CASSLVLAQQETQYF. Filled out from reference TRBV5-1 and TRBJ2-5, the complete variable domain reads KAGVTQTPRYLIKTRGQQVTLSCSPISGHRSVSWYQQTPGQGLQFLFEYFSETQRNKGNFPGRFSGRQFSNSRSEMNVSTLELGDSALYLCASSLVLAQQETQYFGPGTRLLVL.

This clone showed up many times. The chain uses TRBV12-5 and TRBJ1-6, with D possibly TRBD1 on 5 matching bases. Trimming took off 6 bases at V and 7 bases at J, with 13 bases between the two ends. Germline-derived CDR1 and CDR2 are LGHNT and FRNRAP. The CDR3 has 14 residues. CDR3 sequence: CASGFTPGNSPLHF. The CDR3 DNA is TGTGCTAGTGGCTTCACGCCAGGGAATTCACCCCTCCACTTT.

This clone was recorded a few times. The chain combines TRBV7-7 with TRBJ2-7; a possible D gene is TRBD1 (5 bases). The germline V gene has CDR1 SSHAT and CDR2 FNYEAQ (reference sequence). V shed 3 bases and J shed 3 bases, with 9 bases lying between them. This CDR3 contains 13 residues. The CDR3 protein is CASSFATDYEQYF. The CDR3 bases are TGTGCCAGCAGCTTTGCGACAGACTACGAGCAGTACTTC.

This chain joins TRBV21-1 and TRBJ1-2; TRBD1 is the table's D call and was not checked against the DNA. TRBV21-1 is shown as a pseudogene. CDR3 length equals 14 residues. The DNA for the CDR3 is TGTGCCAGCACCGATAAACAGGGTTTCTATGGCTACACCTTC. Its protein is CASTDKQGFYGYTF.

This clone is a singleton in its sample. Germline and junction disagree at one end, which may indicate a read error. The chain carries TRBV19 and TRBJ1-1; 10 bases line up with TRBD1. The CDR3 extends over 14 amino acids. Germline assignment: CDR1 LNHDA and CDR2 SQIVND (reference sequence). The CDR3 DNA is TGTGCCAGTAGTATTACCGGGACAGGGGTTGAAACTTTCTTT. This translates into CASSITGTGVETFF.

This chain links TRBV5-1 with TRBJ2-5; no definite D call. The CDR3 totals 13 residues. V dropped 0 bases and J dropped 5 bases, with 8 bases sitting between them. Germline CDR1 SGHRS, CDR2 YFSETQ. CDR3 sequence reads: CASSLASTETQYF. CDR3 in DNA: TGCGCCAGCAGCTTGGCTTCTACCGAGACCCAGTACTTC.

The rearrangement joins TRBV7-2 to TRBJ1-1; no definite D call. This CDR3 is built from 14 residues. Trimming shortened V by 4 bases and J by 2 bases, and 11 bases separated the two germline ends. Germline V lookup: CDR1 SGHTA, CDR2 FQGNSA. The DNA for the CDR3 is TGTGCCAGCAGCTCAGACCCTAGTAACACTGAAGCTTTCTTT. This sequence encodes CASSSDPSNTEAFF.

The chain couples TRBV7-2 to TRBJ2-3; 13 bases agree with TRBD2. The CDR3 sequence is 16 residues long. V lost 4 bases, J lost 5 bases, and 6 bases stayed unmatched. Germline-derived CDR1 and CDR2 are SGHTA and FQGNSA. CDR3 region: CASSSGLAGPGDTQYF. CDR3 DNA sequence: TGTGCCAGCAGCTCGGGACTAGCGGGGCCAGGAGATACGCAGTATTTT.

The V gene is TRBV13, the J gene TRBJ2-5; D unresolved. The CDR3 consists of 14 residues. Trimming removed 3 bases at V and 1 base at J, with 9 bases between. Looked up from germline, CDR1 is PRHDT and CDR2 is FYEKMQ (reference sequence). CDR3 DNA sequence: TGTGCCAGCAGCTTCCAACAGAGCCAAGAGACCCAGTACTTC. Translated, it gives CASSFQQSQETQYF. Full variable domain (remainder filled in from reference TRBV13 and TRBJ2-5): AAGVIQSPRHLIKEKRETATLKCYPIPRHDTVYWYQQGPGQDPQFLISFYEKMQSDKGSIPDRFSAQQFSDYHSELNMSSLELGDSALYFCASSFQQSQETQYFGPGTRLLVL.

This clone appeared once. This rearrangement joins TRBV5-8 to TRBJ1-4; no reliable D call. CDR1 SGHTS and CDR2 YDEGEE come from the germline V gene. Trimming took off 0 bases at V and 7 bases at J, with 4 bases between the two ends. The CDR3 spans 12 residues. The CDR3 loop reads CASSLDLEKLFF. For the CDR3, the DNA is TGTGCCAGCAGCTTGGATCTTGAAAAACTGTTTTTT.

The CDR3 protein is CASSQEGPRAAEKLFF. CDR3 nucleotides: TGTGCCAGCAGCCAAGAGGGCCCCAGGGCGGCTGAAAAACTGTTTTTT. V usage is TRBV4-2 and J usage is TRBJ1-4, with D perhaps matching TRBD1 (5 bases). The CDR3 totals 16 residues. Per germline, CDR1 LGHNA and CDR2 YNFKEQ. V was shortened by 0 bases and J by 7 bases, with 15 bases between the two germline ends.

The chain is built from TRBV28 and TRBJ1-1; D gene ambiguous. Germline CDR1 reads MDHEN; CDR2 reads SYDVKM. Trimming pared 3 bases from V and 1 base from J, leaving 9 bases between. The CDR3 has 14 amino acids. CDR3 region: CASSLFFRNTEAFF. As DNA, the CDR3 is TGTGCCAGCAGTTTGTTCTTCAGGAACACTGAAGCTTTCTTT.

This chain uses TRBV3-1 (or the pseudogene TRBV3-2) with TRBJ1-3, with no clear D. Germline lookup yields CDR1 LGHDT and CDR2 YNNKEL (reference sequence). The CDR3 consists of 14 residues. V lost 4 bases and J 0 bases, leaving 7 bases between the germline ends. CDR3 protein: CASSPSGSGNTIYF. Written as DNA, the CDR3 is TGTGCCAGCAGCCCTTCGGGCTCTGGAAACACCATATATTTT.

Only a few counts were recorded for this clone. The gene calls are TRBV18 and TRBJ2-7, with a weak D call TRBD1 (6 bases). This CDR3 is 15 amino acids long. Germline-derived CDR1 and CDR2 are KGHSH and LQKENI. V lost 3 bases and J lost 4, with 16 bases in between. The CDR3 sequence is CASSPIAGEEYEQYV. The CDR3 DNA reads as TGTGCCAGCTCACCGATCGCAGGGGAAGAATACGAGCAGTACGTC.

The chain carries TRBV2 and TRBJ2-5, with D hard to call. V gave up 4 bases and J gave up 3 bases, with 6 bases separating them. CDR1 is SNHLY, CDR2 FYNNEI, per germline. This CDR3 comprises 12 residues. The chain's CDR3 is CASSAVEETQYF. In nucleotides, the CDR3 is TGTGCCAGCAGTGCGGTAGAAGAGACCCAGTACTTC.

V usage is TRBV15 and J usage is TRBJ1-3; D perhaps matches TRBD1 (5 bases). Per germline, CDR1 LNHNV and CDR2 YYDKDF (reference sequence). The V and J ends lost 0 bases and 0 bases respectively, with 15 bases between them. The CDR3 runs to 18 residues. For the CDR3, the DNA is TGTGCCACCAGCAGAGATTCTCCGGGGGGGAGCTCTGGAAACACCATATATTTT. Amino acid sequence: CATSRDSPGGSSGNTIYF.

The chain employs TRBV28 and TRBJ2-7; tentative D call: TRBD1 (6 bases). The germline CDR1 and CDR2 sequences are MDHEN and SYDVKM. The CDR3 runs 13 residues. Trimming shortened V by 8 bases and J by 6 bases, and 17 bases separated the two germline ends. CDR3 in amino acids: CASFSRLGGEQYF. In nucleotides, the CDR3 is TGTGCCAGCTTCTCCCGCCTAGGGGGCGAGCAGTACTTC. The variable domain in full, with the rest retrieved from reference TRBV28 and TRBJ2-7, is DVKVTQSSRYLVKRTGEKVFLECVQDMDHENMFWYRQDPGLGLRLIYFSYDVKMKEKGDIPEGYSVSREKKERFSLILESASTNQTSMYLCASFSRLGGEQYFGPGTRLTVT.

The chain combines TRBV7-3 with TRBJ2-1; 8 bases fit TRBD2. CDR3 length equals 16 residues. Trimming cost V 5 bases and J 4 bases; bases outside gene matches: 10. Germline V gene lookup returns CDR1 SGHTA and CDR2 FQGTGA. CDR3 in amino acids: CASSPQSGLAYNEQFF. The CDR3 region has the DNA TGTGCCAGCAGCCCCCAGAGTGGACTAGCATACAATGAGCAGTTCTTC.

The chain couples TRBV28 to TRBJ1-4, with 10 positions matching TRBD1. V dropped 6 bases and J dropped 0; count of bases not matched to a gene: 13. Germline V CDR1 and CDR2: MDHEN, SYDVKM. The CDR3 contains 19 residues. CDR3 in amino acids: CASSPPPGQGSPTNEKLFF. The CDR3, as DNA: TGTGCCAGCAGCCCCCCCCCGGGACAGGGGTCACCAACTAATGAAAAACTGTTTTTT.

The rearrangement joins TRBV18 to TRBJ2-7; TRBD2 is a possible D gene (5 bases). The CDR3 runs to 14 residues. Germline-derived CDR1 and CDR2 are KGHSH and LQKENI. V lost 1 base to trimming and J lost 2 bases, with 9 bases between them. The CDR3 loop is CASSPREYPYEQYF. In DNA form, the CDR3 reads TGTGCCAGCTCACCACGGGAGTATCCCTACGAGCAGTACTTC.

V is TRBV14 and J is TRBJ1-4; 9 nucleotides line up with TRBD1. V was clipped by 4 bases and J by 3 bases; unmatched bases: 12. Germline V gives CDR1 SGHDN, CDR2 FVKESK. The CDR3 loop spans 18 amino acids. The DNA of the CDR3 is TGTGCCAGCAGCCCCGTCCCGGGACAGGGTGGGGCTAATGAAAAACTGTTTTTT. Amino acid sequence: CASSPVPGQGGANEKLFF.

This rearrangement joins TRBV7-9 to TRBJ2-7, with D hard to call. V was cut by 4 bases and J by 3 bases, with 4 bases left in between. The germline gives CDR1 SEHNR, CDR2 FQNEAQ (reference sequence). The CDR3 extends over 11 amino acids. Here the CDR3 reads CASSYYYEQYF. CDR3 nucleotides: TGTGCCAGCAGCTACTACTACGAGCAGTACTTC.

V and J are TRBV6-5 and TRBJ1-1; D is unclear. The length of the CDR3 is 14 residues. Trimming removed 6 bases from V and 2 bases from J, with 13 bases in between. CDR1 and CDR2 (germline): MNHEY, SVGAGI. CDR3 amino acids: CASRKGGSNTEAFF. CDR3 bases: TGTGCCAGCAGAAAGGGCGGGTCAAACACTGAAGCTTTCTTT.